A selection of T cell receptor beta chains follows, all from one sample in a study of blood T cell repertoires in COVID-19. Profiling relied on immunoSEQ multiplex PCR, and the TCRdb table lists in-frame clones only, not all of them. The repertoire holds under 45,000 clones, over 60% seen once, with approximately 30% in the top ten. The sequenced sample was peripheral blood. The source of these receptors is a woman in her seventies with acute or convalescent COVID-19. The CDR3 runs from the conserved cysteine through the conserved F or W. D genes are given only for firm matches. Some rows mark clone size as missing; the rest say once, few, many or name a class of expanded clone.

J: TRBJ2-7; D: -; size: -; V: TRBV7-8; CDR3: CASSRQETSNEQYF; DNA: TGTGCCAGCAGCCGGCAGGAAACATCCAACGAGCAGTACTTC
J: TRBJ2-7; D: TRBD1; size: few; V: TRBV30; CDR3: CAWRTGQGSYEQYF; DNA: TGTGCCTGGAGAACCGGACAGGGCTCCTACGAGCAGTACTTC
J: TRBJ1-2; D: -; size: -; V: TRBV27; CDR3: CASSSAGGWGYGYTF; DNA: TGTGCCAGCAGTTCCGCGGGAGGGTGGGGCTATGGCTACACCTTC
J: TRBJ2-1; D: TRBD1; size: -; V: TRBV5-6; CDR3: CASRGTGSYNEQFF; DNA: TGTGCCAGCAGAGGGACAGGGAGCTACAATGAGCAGTTCTTC
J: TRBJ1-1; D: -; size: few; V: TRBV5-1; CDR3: CASSLGQVNTEAFF; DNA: TGCGCCAGCAGCTTGGGACAGGTGAACACTGAAGCTTTCTTT
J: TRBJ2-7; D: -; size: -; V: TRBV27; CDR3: CASSIPGDLRKQYF; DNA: TGTGCCAGCAGTATACCGGGAGACCTACGGAAGCAGTACTTC
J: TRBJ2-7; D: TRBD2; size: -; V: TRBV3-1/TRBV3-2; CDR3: CASSQGGLAGIYEQYF; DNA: TGTGCCAGCAGCCAAGGAGGGCTAGCGGGGATCTACGAGCAGTACTTC
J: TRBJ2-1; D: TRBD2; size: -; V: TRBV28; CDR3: CASSGRTSGRVYNEQFF; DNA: TGTGCCAGCAGTGGGAGGACTAGCGGGAGGGTATACAATGAGCAGTTCTTC
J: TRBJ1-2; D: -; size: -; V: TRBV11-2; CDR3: CASSLTAANYGYTF; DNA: TGTGCCAGCAGCTTAACCGCAGCTAACTATGGCTACACCTTC
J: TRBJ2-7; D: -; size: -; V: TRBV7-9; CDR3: CASTPTGTYSYEQYF; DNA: TGTGCCAGCACACCCACCGGGACATATTCCTACGAGCAGTACTTC
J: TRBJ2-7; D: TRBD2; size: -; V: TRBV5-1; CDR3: CASSAGLAGVGSYEQYF; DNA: TGCGCCAGCAGCGCGGGACTAGCGGGAGTAGGGAGCTACGAGCAGTACTTC
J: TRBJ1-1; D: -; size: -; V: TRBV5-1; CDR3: CASSLDPGNTEAFF; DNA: TGCGCCAGCAGCTTGGACCCGGGGAACACTGAAGCTTTCTTT
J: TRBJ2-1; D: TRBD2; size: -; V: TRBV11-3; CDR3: CASSGRTAGVNEQFF; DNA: TGTGCCAGCAGCGGTAGAACAGCGGGAGTAAATGAGCAGTTCTTC
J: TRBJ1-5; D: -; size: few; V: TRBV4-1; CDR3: CASRSLLGSGDQPQHF; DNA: TGCGCCAGCAGGAGTCTGCTGGGGTCGGGGGATCAGCCCCAGCATTTT
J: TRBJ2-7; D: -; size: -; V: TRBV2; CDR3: CASSEGWTESEQYF; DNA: TGTGCCAGCAGTGAAGGATGGACAGAAAGCGAGCAGTACTTC
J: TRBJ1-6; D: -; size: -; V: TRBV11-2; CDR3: CASSLTFDRPAGNSPLHF; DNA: TGTGCCAGCAGCTTAACTTTCGACAGGCCGGCGGGTAATTCACCCCTCCACTTT
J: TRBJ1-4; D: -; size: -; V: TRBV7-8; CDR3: CASSLGGGQNEKLFF; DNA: TGTGCCAGCAGCTTAGGGGGGGGACAAAATGAAAAACTGTTTTTT
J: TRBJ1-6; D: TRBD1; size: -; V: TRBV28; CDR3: CASSTPFGRGALNSPLHF; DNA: TGTGCCAGCAGTACCCCCTTTGGCAGGGGGGCCCTCAATTCACCCCTCCACTTT
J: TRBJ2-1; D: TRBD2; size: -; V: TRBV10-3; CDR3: CATLRILAGIHEQFF; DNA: TGTGCCACCTTGAGGATTTTAGCGGGAATCCATGAGCAGTTCTTC
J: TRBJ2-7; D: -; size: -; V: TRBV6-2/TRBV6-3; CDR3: CASSYSAGAYEQYF; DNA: TGTGCCAGCAGTTACTCGGCAGGGGCCTACGAGCAGTACTTC
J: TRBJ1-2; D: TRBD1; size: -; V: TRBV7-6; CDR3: CASSQQGAVYGYTF; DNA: TGTGCCAGCAGCCAACAGGGGGCGGTCTATGGCTACACCTTC
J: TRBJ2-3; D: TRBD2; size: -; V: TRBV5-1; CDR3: CASSLNSGAAGDTQYF; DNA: TGCGCCAGCAGCTTGAATAGCGGGGCCGCCGGAGATACGCAGTATTTT
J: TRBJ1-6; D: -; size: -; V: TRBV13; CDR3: CASSLVRGASYNSPLHF; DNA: TGTGCCAGCAGCTTAGTAAGGGGTGCGTCCTATAATTCACCCCTCCACTTT
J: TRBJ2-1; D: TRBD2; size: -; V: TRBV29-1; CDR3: CSVEDALATQYNEQFF; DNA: TGCAGCGTTGAGGACGCACTAGCGACCCAATACAATGAGCAGTTCTTC
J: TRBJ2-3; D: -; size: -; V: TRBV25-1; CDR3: CATSRRAAQGDTQYF; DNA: TGTGCCACCTCCCGGAGAGCCGCCCAGGGTGATACGCAGTATTTT
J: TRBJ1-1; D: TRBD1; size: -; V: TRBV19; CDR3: CASSTDGQGGTEAFF; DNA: TGTGCCAGTAGTACCGACGGACAGGGGGGCACTGAAGCTTTCTTT
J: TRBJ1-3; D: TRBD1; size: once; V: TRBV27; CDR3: CASSPHGQGAGGNTIYF; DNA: TGTGCCAGCAGTCCCCATGGACAGGGGGCAGGTGGAAACACCATATATTTT
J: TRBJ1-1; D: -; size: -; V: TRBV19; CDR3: CASTILPTALNTEAFF; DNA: TGTGCCAGTACCATCCTTCCGACAGCCTTAAACACTGAAGCTTTCTTT
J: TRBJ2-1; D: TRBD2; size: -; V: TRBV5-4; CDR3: CASSWYPSGNNEQFF; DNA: TGTGCCAGCAGCTGGTATCCTAGCGGAAACAATGAGCAGTTCTTC
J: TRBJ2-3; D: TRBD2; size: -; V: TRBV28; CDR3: CASSFGWREGSTDTQYF; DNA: TGTGCCAGCAGTTTCGGGTGGCGGGAGGGTAGCACAGATACGCAGTATTTT
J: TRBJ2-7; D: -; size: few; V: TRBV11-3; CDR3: CASSSEGGYEQYF; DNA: TGTGCCAGCAGCTCCGAAGGCGGCTACGAGCAGTACTTC